A single sample gave rise to the 25 T cell receptor beta chains below, sequenced in a study of T-cell reconstitution after alpha-beta-depleted transplantation in children. Researchers prepared the TCRbeta library using unique molecular identifiers, the study reports. TCRdb passed the PCR reads through MiXCR, listing each CDR3 protein once. Among some 500,000 distinct CDR3 sequences listed, about 18% were seen once. Sequenced here: PBMCs from the stem cell graft donor, sampled from the stem cell graft. Every receptor here comes from a human donor who donated a stem cell graft to a child with acute lymphoblastic leukemia.

The J gene is TRBJ1-1, the V gene TRBV9; maybe TRBD1 (6 bases). CDR1 is SGDLS and CDR2 is YYNGEE in the germline V gene. V lost 0 bases to trimming and J lost 0 bases, with 12 bases between them. The CDR3 consists of 16 residues. Written as DNA, the CDR3 is TGTGCCAGCAGCGTAGCCCGGGACACCTTGAACACTGAAGCTTTCTTT. Residues: CASSVARDTLNTEAFF.

This clonotype has a count of ten or more. The chain couples TRBV5-1 to TRBJ2-7; no clear D gene. This CDR3 comprises 13 residues. The germline V gene has CDR1 SGHRS and CDR2 YFSETQ. Trimming took 5 bases from V and 0 from J, leaving 9 bases between them. This CDR3 reads CASRAVSSYEQYF. Here the CDR3 DNA reads TGCGCCAGCAGGGCTGTATCCTCCTACGAGCAGTACTTC.

This clonotype was recorded many times. The rearrangement links TRBV6-5 to TRBJ1-3, with a weak D call TRBD1 (6 bases). The CDR3 is 14 residues long. V lost 6 bases and J 4 bases, leaving 13 bases between the germline ends. Germline lookup yields CDR1 MNHEY and CDR2 SVGAGI. The DNA for the CDR3 is TGTGCCAGCAGCTCCAGGGGAACGGGAAACACCATATATTTT. Translated: CASSSRGTGNTIYF.

The chain recombines TRBV7-9 with TRBJ2-1; 11 bases are shared with TRBD2. The germline V gene has CDR1 SEHNR and CDR2 FQNEAQ (reference sequence). With 5 bases clipped from V and 7 bases from J, the junction kept 7 bases outside the gene matches. The CDR3 is 15 amino acids. The CDR3 region is CASSPVAGGGNEQFF. In DNA form, the CDR3 reads TGTGCCAGCAGCCCTGTAGCGGGAGGGGGTAATGAGCAGTTCTTC.

This chain uses TRBV4-1 with TRBJ2-5; 8 bases are a match to TRBD2. Germline CDR1 reads MGHRA; CDR2 reads YSYEKL. The CDR3 runs to 16 residues. Unmatched junction bases numbered 8, after V lost 1 base and J lost 4 bases. The CDR3 sequence is CASSQVRGGVLETQYF. The DNA of the CDR3 is TGCGCCAGCAGCCAAGTACGGGGGGGTGTCCTAGAGACCCAGTACTTC.

This clonotype was detected a few times. The chain couples TRBV20-1 to TRBJ2-6; tentative D call: TRBD1 (6 bases). The CDR3 extends over 18 amino acids. V lost 3 bases, J lost 0 bases, and 18 bases lay in between. Germline CDR1 is DFQATT and CDR2 is SNEGSKA (reference sequence). DNA of the CDR3: TGCAGTGCTAGGGGTGACAGGACCCACCACTCTGGGGCCAACGTCCTGACTTTC. It encodes CSARGDRTHHSGANVLTF.

This clonotype turned up a few times. This rearrangement joins TRBV19 to TRBJ2-1, with TRBD2 matching 13 bases. There are 18 residues in the CDR3. The trim removed 5 bases at V and 7 bases at J, leaving 14 bases unmatched. Germline CDR1 LNHDA, CDR2 SQIVND (reference sequence). As DNA, the CDR3 is TGTGCCAGTAGTTTTACCCTGACCGGACTAGCGGGAGAGAATGAGCAGTTCTTC. Translated, it gives CASSFTLTGLAGENEQFF.

V gene TRBV7-3 combines with J gene TRBJ2-3; D remains unclear. Germline loops: CDR1 SGHTA, CDR2 FQGTGA. V was trimmed by 4 bases and J by 0 bases, leaving 8 bases between them. CDR3 length: 14 amino acids. The CDR3 loop reads CASSYSPSTDTQYF. The CDR3 DNA sequence: TGTGCCAGCAGCTATTCTCCCAGCACAGATACGCAGTATTTT. The entire variable domain, with the rest obtained from reference TRBV7-3 and TRBJ2-3, is as follows: GAGVSQTPSNKVTEKGKYVELRCDPISGHTALYWYRQSLGQGPEFLIYFQGTGAADDSGLPNDRFFAVRPEGSVSTLKIQRTERGDSAVYLCASSYSPSTDTQYFGPGTRLTVL.

This clonotype was picked up a small number of times. The chain recombines TRBV6-1 with TRBJ1-1; D is ambiguous. The CDR3 is 13 residues long. CDR1 and CDR2 (germline): MNHNS, SASEGT. Trimming took off 5 bases at V and 3 bases at J, with 10 bases between the two ends. CDR3 in amino acids: CASSQAEDTEAFF. CDR3 coding DNA: TGTGCCAGCAGTCAGGCAGAAGACACTGAAGCTTTCTTT.

The rearrangement links TRBV5-1 to TRBJ2-1; D is unclear. The CDR3 loop spans 13 amino acids. CDR1 is SGHRS, CDR2 YFSETQ, per germline. Deletions cut 4 bases from V and 6 bases from J, with 11 bases between. CDR3 nucleotide sequence: TGCGCCAGCAGCCAGTCCTCTATCAATGAGCAGTTCTTC. This encodes CASSQSSINEQFF. Using reference TRBV5-1 and TRBJ2-1 for the parts outside the CDR3, the full variable domain is KAGVTQTPRYLIKTRGQQVTLSCSPISGHRSVSWYQQTPGQGLQFLFEYFSETQRNKGNFPGRFSGRQFSNSRSEMNVSTLELGDSALYLCASSQSSINEQFFGPGTRLTVL.

The chain employs TRBV21-1 and TRBJ2-5. TRBV21-1 is reported as a pseudogene. This CDR3 spans 15 amino acids. This CDR3 is CASSKAPGLQETQYF. In DNA form, the CDR3 reads TGTGCCAGCAGCAAAGCGCCAGGCCTCCAAGAGACCCAGTACTTC.

This clonotype has a handful of counts. The chain has TRBV7-8 and TRBJ2-7; 10 positions agree with TRBD2. J gave up 5 bases and V 7 bases, and 5 bases lay outside the gene matches. The CDR3 is 13 residues long. Germline lookup yields CDR1 SGHVS and CDR2 FQNEAQ. The CDR3 here is CASKISGRDEQYF. CDR3 nucleotide sequence: TGTGCCAGCAAGATAAGCGGGAGGGACGAGCAGTACTTC.

The J gene is TRBJ2-7, the V gene TRBV12-3 or TRBV12-4, with a possible D match to TRBD2 (6 bases). Trimming took 3 bases from V and 7 from J, leaving 16 bases between them. This CDR3 contains 14 residues. This chain's CDR3 is CASSLWDPRGEQYF. The CDR3 coding sequence is TGTGCCAGCAGTTTGTGGGACCCACGGGGGGAGCAGTACTTC.

The J gene is TRBJ2-3, the V gene TRBV29-1, with D tentatively TRBD1 or TRBD2 (6 bases each). Trimming left V 2 bases short and J 4 bases short, with 19 bases between. Germline CDR1 is SQVTM and CDR2 is ANQGSEA. This CDR3 is 16 amino acids long. This CDR3 reads CSVESSGARGADTQYF. In DNA form, the CDR3 reads TGCAGCGTTGAAAGCTCGGGGGCGCGGGGAGCAGATACGCAGTATTTT.

V and J are TRBV20-1 and TRBJ2-7; D is possibly TRBD1 (5 bases). Germline V gene sequence: CDR1 DFQATT, CDR2 SNEGSKA (reference sequence). V was shortened by 6 bases and J by 6 bases, with 15 bases between the two germline ends. The CDR3 contains 12 residues. Written as DNA, the CDR3 is TGCAGTGCAATAGAACAGGTCACCGAGCAGTACTTC. This codes for CSAIEQVTEQYF.

This clonotype came up many times. This sequence joins TRBV12-3 or TRBV12-4 and TRBJ1-5; D gene uncertain. The CDR3 has 16 residues. The germline V and J ends were trimmed by 1 base and 1 base, with 11 bases remaining between them. The CDR3 sequence: CASSLEVQDSNQPQHF. The DNA for the CDR3 is TGTGCCAGCAGTTTAGAGGTTCAGGACAGCAATCAGCCCCAGCATTTT.

This chain connects TRBV6-1 to TRBJ2-1; TRBD2 aligns across 14 bases. This CDR3 region has 15 residues. Trimming at V came to 7 bases and at J to 5 bases, leaving 4 bases not matched to a gene. In germline, CDR1 is MNHNS, CDR2 SASEGT. The CDR3 here is CASTKGLAGDNEQFF. The CDR3 region has the DNA TGTGCCAGCACCAAGGGACTAGCGGGGGACAATGAGCAGTTCTTC.

This clonotype was counted ten times or more. This rearrangement joins TRBV5-5 to TRBJ1-1, with 10 nucleotides matching TRBD1. The CDR3 contains 16 residues. With V trimmed by 2 bases and J by 4 bases, 8 bases remained unmatched. Germline CDR1 reads SGHKS; CDR2 reads YYEKEE (reference sequence). Here the CDR3 DNA reads TGTGCCAGCAGCTTCGGGACAGGGGTTTCGAGCACTGAAGCTTTCTTT. This codes for CASSFGTGVSSTEAFF.

The sample holds a few counts of this clonotype. The chain is built from TRBV25-1 and TRBJ2-3; 10 bases fit TRBD2. From germline, CDR1 is MGHDK and CDR2 SYGVNS. The CDR3 runs 17 residues. After removal of 3 bases from V and 1 base from J, the junction contained 7 bases not matched to a gene. This CDR3 is CASSDHTGLAGTDTQYF. As DNA, the CDR3 is TGTGCCAGCAGTGACCACACCGGACTAGCGGGCACAGATACGCAGTATTTT.

This clonotype was counted a few times. V gene TRBV2 combines with J gene TRBJ2-1; a weak D match, TRBD2 (6 bases). V lost 6 bases, J lost 4 bases, and 16 bases lay in between. The CDR3 contains 15 residues. Germline V gene sequence: CDR1 SNHLY, CDR2 FYNNEI. The CDR3 DNA reads as TGTGCCAGCAGAGGTTTAGTCGGGAGTTACAATGAGCAGTTCTTC. Amino acid sequence: CASRGLVGSYNEQFF.

The V call is TRBV20-1, the J call TRBJ1-2, with no clear D. The CDR3 loop spans 14 amino acids. CDR1 and CDR2 from the germline V gene are DFQATT and SNEGSKA (reference sequence). V shed 3 bases and J shed 8 bases, with 19 bases lying between them. CDR3 DNA sequence: TGCAGTGCTAGGGGCGGAGGACGAGAGTGGGGCTACACCTTC. Its protein is CSARGGGREWGYTF.

This clonotype was recorded a few times. J is TRBJ2-5 and V is TRBV14; 7 positions match TRBD1. Germline CDR1 is SGHDN and CDR2 is FVKESK. CDR3 length equals 18 residues. With 0 bases clipped from V and 3 bases from J, the junction kept 13 bases outside the gene matches. For the CDR3, the DNA is TGTGCCAGCAGCCAAGAGGCGTCTTACAGGGGTTTGGAAGAGACCCAGTACTTC. Encoded protein: CASSQEASYRGLEETQYF.

This chain joins TRBV29-1 and TRBJ2-3; TRBD1 might be the D (6 bases). The length of the CDR3 is 14 residues. Germline loops: CDR1 SQVTM, CDR2 ANQGSEA. V was pared by 3 bases and J by 4 bases, with 14 bases between. CDR3 sequence: CSVDFSKGADTQYF. CDR3 nucleotide sequence: TGCAGCGTTGATTTCTCCAAGGGGGCAGATACGCAGTATTTT.

The chain has TRBV5-1 and TRBJ2-5, with unresolved D. The CDR3 runs to 14 residues. Trimming cost V 4 bases and J 0 bases, with 10 bases left between them. The germline gives CDR1 SGHRS, CDR2 YFSETQ. The CDR3 loop is CASSGPLYQETQYF. The CDR3 DNA is TGCGCCAGCAGCGGCCCGCTCTACCAAGAGACCCAGTACTTC.

This clonotype was picked up a small number of times. J is TRBJ2-3 and V is TRBV5-1, with 10 bases aligning to TRBD2. Germline CDR1 SGHRS, CDR2 YFSETQ. Trimming removed 5 bases from V and 0 bases from J; junction bases left unmatched: 6. The CDR3 is made up of 16 amino acids. In nucleotides, the CDR3 is TGCGCCAGCAGGTTACTAGCGGGGACAAGCACAGATACGCAGTATTTT. It translates to CASRLLAGTSTDTQYF.